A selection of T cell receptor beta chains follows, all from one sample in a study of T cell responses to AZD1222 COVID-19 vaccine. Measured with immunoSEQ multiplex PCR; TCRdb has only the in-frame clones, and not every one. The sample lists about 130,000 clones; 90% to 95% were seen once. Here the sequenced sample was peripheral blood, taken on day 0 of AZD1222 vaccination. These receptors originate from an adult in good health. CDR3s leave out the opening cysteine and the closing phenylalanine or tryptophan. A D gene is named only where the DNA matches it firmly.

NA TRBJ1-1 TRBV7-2 ASSSGPAAYTEAF
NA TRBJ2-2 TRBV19 ASRGLNTGELF
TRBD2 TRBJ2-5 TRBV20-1 SASPWTSGRGETQY
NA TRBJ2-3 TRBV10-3 AISVIGTHADTQY
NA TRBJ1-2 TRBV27 ASSTGDGYT
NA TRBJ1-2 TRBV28 ASNAPNYGYT
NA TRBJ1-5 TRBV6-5 ASSAYSNQPQH
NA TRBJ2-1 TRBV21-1 ASSPDGSSYNEQF
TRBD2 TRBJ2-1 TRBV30 AWGGGTSGFNEQF
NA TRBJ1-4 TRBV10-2 ASTGTGSGLTNEKLF
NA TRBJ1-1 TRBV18 ASSPGRRTEAF
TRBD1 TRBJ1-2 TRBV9 ASSVAGQGAPGYGYT
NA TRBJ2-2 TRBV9 ASSSLRGGENTGELF
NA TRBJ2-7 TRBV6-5 ASSRTDFYEQY
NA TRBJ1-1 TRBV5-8 ASSPGAGWDTEAF
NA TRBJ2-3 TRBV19 ASQAGAAGDTQY
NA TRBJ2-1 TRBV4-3 ASSQDWNEQF
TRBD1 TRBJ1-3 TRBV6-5 ASSPRQGSGNTIY
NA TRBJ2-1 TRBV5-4 ASSWGTSSFNEQF
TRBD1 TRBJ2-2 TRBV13 ASRDRGNTGELF
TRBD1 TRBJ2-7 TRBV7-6 ASSLEGGSSYEQY
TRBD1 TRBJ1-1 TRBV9 ASSVAPTRTGSHMNTEAF
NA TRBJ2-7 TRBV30 AWMSLLNYEQY
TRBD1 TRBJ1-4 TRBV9 ASSVDRGSEKLF
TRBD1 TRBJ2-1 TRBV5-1 ASSLGQGRYNEQF
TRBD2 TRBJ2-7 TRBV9 ASSVATGGDEQY
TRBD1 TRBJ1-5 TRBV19 ASSNDRGLLIQPQH
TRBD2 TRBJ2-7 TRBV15 ATSRVVGGSSYEQY
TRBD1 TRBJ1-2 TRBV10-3 AISWGSGTGIYGYT
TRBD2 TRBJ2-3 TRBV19 ASSSRLAGPGNTQY
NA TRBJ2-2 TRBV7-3 ASSSPPGNTGELF
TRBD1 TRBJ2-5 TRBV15 ATSRDLRDREETQY
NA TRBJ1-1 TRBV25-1 ASSQTRDLGEAF
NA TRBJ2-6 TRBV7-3 ASSSGTPRANVLT
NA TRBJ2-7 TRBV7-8 ASSLAGMGGRGFSYEQY
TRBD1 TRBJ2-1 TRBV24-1 ATSAPPGQGTPNEQF
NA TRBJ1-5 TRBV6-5 ASKRTAGGPQH
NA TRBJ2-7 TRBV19 ASSGLSYEQY
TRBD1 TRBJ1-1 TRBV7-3 ASSSKGGSEAF
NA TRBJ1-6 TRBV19 ASSHDNSPLH
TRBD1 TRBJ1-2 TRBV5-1 ASSLGQDFTGADYGYT
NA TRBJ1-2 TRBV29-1 SHIERGYGYT
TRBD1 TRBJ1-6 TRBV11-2 ASSMLGTDNSPLH
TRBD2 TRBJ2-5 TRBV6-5 ASIPTSGGKETQY
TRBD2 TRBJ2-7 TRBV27 ASSMLSGTYEQY
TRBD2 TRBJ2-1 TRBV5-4 ASSLAGGTYNEQF
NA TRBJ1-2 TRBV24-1 ATSDRTVRRGYT
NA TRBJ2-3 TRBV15 ATSRIITDTQY
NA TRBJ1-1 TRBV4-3 ASSQEGGNTEAF
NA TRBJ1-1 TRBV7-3 ASSLTLSGGGTEAF
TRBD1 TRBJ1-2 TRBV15 ATSRGQGSKGYGYT
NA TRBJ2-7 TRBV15 ATSREVGEQY
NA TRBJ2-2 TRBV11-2 ASRTANTGELF
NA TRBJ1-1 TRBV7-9 ASSLDIGGSNTEAF
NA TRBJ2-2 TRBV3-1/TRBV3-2 ASSQGVGRRATGELF
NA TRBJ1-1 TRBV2 ASSEYKYEAF
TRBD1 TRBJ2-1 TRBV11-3 ASSLSSGQGPPYNEQF
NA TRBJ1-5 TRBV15 ATSSPWVADNQPQH